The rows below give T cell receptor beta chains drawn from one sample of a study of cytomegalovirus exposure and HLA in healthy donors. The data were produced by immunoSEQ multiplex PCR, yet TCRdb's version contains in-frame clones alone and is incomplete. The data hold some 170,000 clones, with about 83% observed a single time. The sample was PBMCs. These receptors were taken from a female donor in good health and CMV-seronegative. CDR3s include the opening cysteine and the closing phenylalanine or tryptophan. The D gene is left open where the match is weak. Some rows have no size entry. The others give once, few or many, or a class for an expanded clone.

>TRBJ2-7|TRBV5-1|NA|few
TGCGCCAGCAGCTGGGGGCAGGGAGACGAGCAGTACTTC
CASSWGQGDEQYF
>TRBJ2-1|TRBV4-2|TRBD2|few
TGTGCCAGCAGCCGGGACTACAGCTCCTACAATGAGCAGTTCTTC
CASSRDYSSYNEQFF
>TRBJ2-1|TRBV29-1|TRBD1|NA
TGCAGTGGTGGGGCCCCTTGGGACAGGGATTACAATGAGCAGTTCTTC
CSGGAPWDRDYNEQFF
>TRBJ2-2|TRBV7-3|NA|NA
TGTGCCAGCAGCCAAAACCCACCGACAGATACCGGGGAGCTGTTTTTT
CASSQNPPTDTGELFF
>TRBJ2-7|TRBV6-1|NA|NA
TGTGCCAGCAGTGTAGGACAGAGCTACGAGCAGTACTTC
CASSVGQSYEQYF
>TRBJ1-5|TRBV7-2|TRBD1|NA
TGTGCCAGCAGCACCAGGGGGTTGCCCCAGCATTTT
CASSTRGLPQHF
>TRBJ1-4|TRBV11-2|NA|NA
TGTGCCAGCAGCCCTCGCTATGATGATGAAAAACTGTTTTTT
CASSPRYDDEKLFF
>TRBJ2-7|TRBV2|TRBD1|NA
TGTGCCAGTTTAGCAGAACAGGGGATTACCTACGAGCAGTACTTC
CASLAEQGITYEQYF
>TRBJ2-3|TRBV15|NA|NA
TGTGCCACCAGAAGCGGGAGCACAGATACGCAGTATTTT
CATRSGSTDTQYF
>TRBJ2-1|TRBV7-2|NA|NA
TGTGCCAGCAGCTTAGGACAGAACAATGAGCAGTTCTTC
CASSLGQNNEQFF
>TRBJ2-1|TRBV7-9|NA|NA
TGTGCCAGCAGCTACGGCAGGAGGGATGAGCAGTTCTTC
CASSYGRRDEQFF
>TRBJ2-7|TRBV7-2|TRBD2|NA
TGTGCCAGCAGCTTAGATTTTAGCGGGAGTTACGAGCAGTACTTC
CASSLDFSGSYEQYF
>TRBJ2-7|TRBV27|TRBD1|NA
TGTGCCAGCAGTTTTGGGACAGGGGTCGAGCAGTACTTC
CASSFGTGVEQYF
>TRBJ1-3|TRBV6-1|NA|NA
TGTGCCAGCAGTGAGGACAGATTCTCTGGAAACACCATATATTTT
CASSEDRFSGNTIYF
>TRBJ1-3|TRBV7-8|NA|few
TGTGCCAGCAGCTCAGCAGGCGGTACTTCTGGAACCACCATATATTTT
CASSSAGGTSGTTIYF
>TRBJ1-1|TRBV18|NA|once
TGTGCCAGCTCACCATCCAAATTTGACACTGAAGCTTTCTTT
CASSPSKFDTEAFF
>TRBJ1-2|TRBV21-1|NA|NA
TGTGCCAGCAGCAGCTGTGACAGAAACTATGGCTACACCTTC
CASSSCDRNYGYTF
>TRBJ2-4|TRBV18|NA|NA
TGTGCCAGCTCACCTGGGGGCGGCGGCGAAAACATTCAGTACTTC
CASSPGGGGENIQYF
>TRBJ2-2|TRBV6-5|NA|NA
TGTGCCAGCAGTTACCCTGGCCCCGGGGAGCTGTTTTTT
CASSYPGPGELFF